The clone carrying this T cell receptor beta chain was seen repeatedly, ten times or more. Its antigen is as yet unknown. Expressed TCRB transcripts were sequenced after all isolated RNA was converted to cDNA. Assay: immunoSEQ multiplex PCR; the TCRdb copy retains only in-frame clones and omits some. The sample carries roughly 350,000 clones, roughly a tenth recorded once. These data come from a study of beta chain features in type 1 diabetes. Study-level information: The patients were much like the healthy donors in age, gender and cell yields. Findings and limits, study-wide: Moderate but significant shortening of TCRB CDR3s was recorded in all four CD4+ subsets from Type 1 diabetes patients.

V lost 4 bases to trimming and J lost 5 bases, with 7 bases between them. The V gene's germline CDR1 is LGHNA and CDR2 YSLEER. This CDR3 has 12 residues. The sample comprised central memory CD4+ T cells from blood. V and J are TRBV4-3 and TRBJ2-3, with D tentatively TRBD1 (6 bases). The source of this sequence is a man aged 30 to 45 with type 1 diabetes. CDR3 amino acids: CASSLQGDTQYF. CDR3 DNA: TGCGCCAGCAGCCTACAGGGAGATACGCAGTATTTT.